The 26 T cell receptor beta chains below were found in one sample sequenced in a study of CXCR4 blockade with PD-1 therapy in pancreatic cancer. Repertoires were generated with immunoSEQ multiplex PCR, while TCRdb's copy carries only in-frame clones and drops some. The repertoire has 5,000 to 6,500 clones, under 40% of them found once; the top ten carry around 12%. Sequencing was carried out using tumor tissue. The receptors shown here come from a human donor with pancreatic ductal adenocarcinoma.

The V gene is TRBV28, the J gene TRBJ1-2; D is uncertain. Germline CDR1 is MDHEN and CDR2 is SYDVKM. With 2 bases removed from V and 4 bases from J, the gap between germline ends came to 11 bases. The CDR3 runs to 14 residues. Here the CDR3 DNA reads TGTGCCAGCAGTTTAGAACAACCTCGCTATGGCTACACCTTC. Translated, it gives CASSLEQPRYGYTF.

This clone ranks as medium-sized. V is TRBV11-3 and J is TRBJ2-3; TRBD2 matches 7 bases. V shed 5 bases and J 0 bases; nucleotides not matched to a gene: 5. From germline, CDR1 is SGHNT and CDR2 YENEEA. The length of the CDR3 is 15 residues. CDR3 coding DNA: TGTGCCAGCAGCCGGGACTACCGAAGCACAGATACGCAGTATTTT. It specifies CASSRDYRSTDTQYF.

By share, this clone ranks as large. The chain links TRBV6-8 to TRBJ1-1, with D tentatively TRBD1 (5 bases). The CDR3 is 15 residues long. In germline, CDR1 is MNHGY, CDR2 SAAAGT. V lost 6 bases and J lost 4, with 18 bases in between. The DNA for the CDR3 is TGTGCCAGCAGGACGGGCCCCCGGGGGAGCACTGAAGCTTTCTTT. Protein product: CASRTGPRGSTEAFF.

Notes on this clone: The same CDR3 arises from other DNA sequences in this sample as well. The chain combines TRBV29-1 with TRBJ2-7; 9 bases match TRBD1. Germline values: CDR1 SQVTM, CDR2 ANQGSEA. V dropped 6 bases and J dropped 6; count of bases not matched to a gene: 6. The CDR3 has 12 amino acids. CDR3 bases: TGCAGCGTGCGAACAGGGGGCCCCGAGCAGTACTTC. It yields the protein CSVRTGGPEQYF.

The rearrangement joins TRBV19 to TRBJ2-1; 7 bases map to TRBD1. Germline values: CDR1 LNHDA, CDR2 SQIVND (reference sequence). Trimming at V came to 10 bases and at J to 3 bases, leaving 9 bases not matched to a gene. CDR3 length equals 14 residues. The CDR3 here is CATTRDSVYNEQFF. The DNA for the CDR3 is TGTGCCACGACGAGGGACAGCGTCTACAATGAGCAGTTCTTC.

In this sample, this clone turned up a few times. The chain links TRBV18 to TRBJ1-2, with unresolved D. The ends were cut back, 1 base at V and 7 bases at J, with 7 bases in the middle. CDR1 is KGHSH and CDR2 is LQKENI in the germline V gene. This CDR3 region has 12 residues. This CDR3 reads CASSPRSGGYTF. CDR3 coding DNA: TGTGCCAGCTCACCACGTTCCGGTGGCTACACCTTC. Full variable domain (missing parts from reference TRBV18 and TRBJ1-2): NAGVMQNPRHLVRRRGQEARLRCSPMKGHSHVYWYRQLPEEGLKFMVYLQKENIIDESGMPKERFSAEFPKEGPSILRIQQVVRGDSAAYFCASSPRSGGYTFGSGTRLTVV.

The V and J genes are TRBV18 and TRBJ1-2; TRBD1 agrees at 8 bases. V was clipped by 0 bases and J by 3 bases; unmatched bases: 3. The CDR3 runs 15 residues. Germline CDR1 is KGHSH and CDR2 is LQKENI. For the CDR3, the DNA is TGTGCCAGCTCACCACCCGGGACAGGTGACTATGGCTACACCTTC. The encoded protein is CASSPPGTGDYGYTF.

This rearrangement joins TRBV18 to TRBJ2-1; D assignment may be TRBD1 or TRBD2 (5 bases each). Germline V CDR1 and CDR2: KGHSH, LQKENI. The V and J ends lost 3 bases and 1 base respectively, with 13 bases between them. The CDR3 has 16 residues. The CDR3 protein is CASSPGATYSYNEQFF. The DNA of the CDR3 is TGTGCCAGCTCACCCGGGGCTACCTATTCCTACAATGAGCAGTTCTTC.

This rearrangement joins TRBV15 to TRBJ2-1; D is possibly TRBD2 (7 bases). CDR1 is LNHNV and CDR2 is YYDKDF in the germline V gene (reference sequence). V lost 6 bases, J lost 2 bases, and 11 bases lay in between. This CDR3 is built from 14 residues. CDR3 loop: CATRAGATYNEQFF. CDR3 coding DNA: TGTGCCACCAGGGCGGGGGCAACCTACAATGAGCAGTTCTTC.

V gene TRBV6-7 combines with J gene TRBJ2-3; 8 bases fit TRBD2. TRBV6-7 is an ORF for which the function is uncertain. V lost 2 bases, J lost 2 bases, and 3 bases stayed unmatched. The CDR3 is 15 amino acids. The CDR3 is CASSYAGGPTDTQYF. The CDR3 nucleotides are TGTGCCAGCAGTTACGCGGGAGGTCCCACAGATACGCAGTATTTT.

Only a few counts were recorded for this clone. J is TRBJ1-2 and V is TRBV28; D is uncertain. Germline values: CDR1 MDHEN, CDR2 SYDVKM. V lost 5 bases, J lost 2 bases, and 18 bases lay in between. This CDR3 comprises 16 residues. DNA of the CDR3: TGTGCCAGCAGTAGCTTGGACGGGTCCACGAACTATGGCTACACCTTC. Translated, it gives CASSSLDGSTNYGYTF.

The sample holds a few counts of this clone. The rearrangement links TRBV11-3 to TRBJ2-4, with TRBD2 identical over 7 bases. Germline CDR1 is SGHNT and CDR2 is YENEEA. J was trimmed by 0 bases and V by 0 bases; bases with no gene match: 2. This CDR3 comprises 16 residues. The DNA of the CDR3 is TGTGCCAGCAGCTTAGAGGGCGGGGGAGCCAAAAACATTCAGTACTTC. Translating it yields CASSLEGGGAKNIQYF.

This clone was recorded only once. The V call is TRBV28, the J call TRBJ1-1, with D maybe TRBD1 (6 bases). V was cut by 4 bases and J by 1 base, with 10 bases left in between. This CDR3 has 14 residues. The germline CDR1 and CDR2 sequences are MDHEN and SYDVKM. In DNA form, the CDR3 reads TGTGCCAGCAGTTCTGGGACACCGAACACTGAAGCTTTCTTT. Its protein product is CASSSGTPNTEAFF. The full variable domain, in which reference TRBV28 and TRBJ1-1 provide the parts outside the CDR3, is DVKVTQSSRYLVKRTGEKVFLECVQDMDHENMFWYRQDPGLGLRLIYFSYDVKMKEKGDIPEGYSVSREKKERFSLILESASTNQTSMYLCASSSGTPNTEAFFGQGTRLTVV.

This clone came up a few times. The CDR3: CASSQSGTSQDEQYF. CDR3 DNA sequence: TGCGCCAGCAGTCAATCGGGGACTAGTCAGGACGAGCAGTACTTC. The genes are TRBV23-1 and TRBJ2-7; TRBD2 matches at 8 bases. TRBV23-1 is placed among ORFs of uncertain function. The CDR3 runs to 15 residues. V shed 0 bases and J 5 bases; nucleotides not matched to a gene: 6.

The chain couples TRBV25-1 to TRBJ2-7, with TRBD2 identical over 10 bases. Trimming took 6 bases from V and 3 from J; bases not matched to a gene: 11. The CDR3 loop spans 16 amino acids. Germline V gene lookup returns CDR1 MGHDK and CDR2 SYGVNS. Written as DNA, the CDR3 is TGTGCCAGCAGGGGGCTGAGGCTAGCGGGAGTCTACGAGCAGTACTTC. Its protein product is CASRGLRLAGVYEQYF.

The chain combines TRBV18 with TRBJ1-4; no firm D call. Trimming removed 0 bases at V and 0 bases at J, with 5 bases between. This CDR3 is built from 15 residues. Germline V lookup: CDR1 KGHSH, CDR2 LQKENI. The CDR3 sequence is CASSPPDATNEKLFF. The CDR3, as DNA: TGTGCCAGCTCACCACCCGATGCAACTAATGAAAAACTGTTTTTT.

This clone is large within its sample. This chain connects TRBV7-2 to TRBJ2-7; weak D call: TRBD2 (5 bases). The CDR3 is 13 amino acids. Per the germline V gene, CDR1 is SGHTA and CDR2 is FQGNSA. Between the trimmed V and J ends, which lost 5 bases and 0 bases, there was a span of 8 bases. CDR3 in amino acids: CASSGRDSYEQYF. CDR3 DNA sequence: TGTGCCAGCAGCGGCCGGGACTCCTACGAGCAGTACTTC.

V usage is TRBV18 and J usage is TRBJ2-1; perhaps TRBD2 as D (5 bases). The CDR3 has 13 amino acids. Germline V gene lookup returns CDR1 KGHSH and CDR2 LQKENI. The V end lost 6 bases, the J end lost 8 bases, and 14 bases lay between the germline ends. The CDR3 sequence: CASSLGMGDEQFF. The CDR3 DNA is TGTGCCAGCTCCCTCGGGATGGGCGATGAGCAGTTCTTC.

The chain combines TRBV15 with TRBJ2-4, with D possibly TRBD1 on 5 matching bases. The V end lost 0 bases, the J end lost 5 bases, and 8 bases lay between the germline ends. The CDR3 is 14 residues long. The germline V gene has CDR1 LNHNV and CDR2 YYDKDF (reference sequence). The CDR3 nucleotides are TGTGCCACCAGCAGAGATCTACAGGAAAACATTCAGTACTTC. It encodes CATSRDLQENIQYF.

CDR3 loop: CASSEDWGDITDTQYF. The CDR3 bases that were read are TGTGCCAGCAGTGAAGATTGGGGGGACATCACAGATACGCAGTAT. The genes are TRBV6-1 and TRBJ2-3; either TRBD1 or TRBD2 may fit D (6 bases each). The sequence runs out 1 residue before the end of the CDR3; the remainder is reconstructed from the germline J gene. Per germline, CDR1 MNHNS and CDR2 SASEGT. Trimming left V 1 base short and J 2 bases short, with 13 bases between. This CDR3 has 16 amino acids.

For the CDR3, the DNA is TGTGCCAGCTCACCAGTACAGGGAAGGTCTGGGGCCAACGTCCTGACTTTC. This translates into CASSPVQGRSGANVLTF. V is TRBV18 and J is TRBJ2-6; TRBD1 is a possible D gene (6 bases). Trimming cost V 2 bases and J 1 base, with 12 bases left between them. Germline-derived CDR1 and CDR2 are KGHSH and LQKENI. The CDR3 is made up of 17 amino acids.

The chain uses TRBV10-1 and TRBJ2-3, with D tentatively TRBD1 (7 bases). The CDR3 consists of 19 residues. Germline assignment: CDR1 WNHNN and CDR2 SYGVQD (reference sequence). Trimming took off 0 bases at V and 0 bases at J, with 19 bases between the two ends. The CDR3 DNA is TGCGCCAGCAGTGAGTCCCAGCAGGGGGAGGCATCTAGCACAGATACGCAGTATTTT. The encoded protein is CASSESQQGEASSTDTQYF.

The chain employs TRBV19 and TRBJ2-1; D possibly uses TRBD1 or TRBD2 (5 bases each). The CDR3 is 13 residues long. Trimming shortened V by 10 bases and J by 6 bases, and 16 bases separated the two germline ends. Germline V lookup: CDR1 LNHDA, CDR2 SQIVND (reference sequence). The CDR3 here is CATSGTTRNEQFF. The CDR3 nucleotides are TGTGCCACTTCGGGGACGACACGCAATGAGCAGTTCTTC. Together with reference TRBV19 and TRBJ2-1, the CDR3 gives the full variable domain: DGGITQSPKYLFRKEGQNVTLSCEQNLNHDAMYWYRQDPGQGLRLIYYSQIVNDFQKGDIAEGYSVSREKKESFPLTVTSAQKNPTAFYLCATSGTTRNEQFFGPGTRLTVL.

This clone was detected only a few times. V is TRBV5-1 and J is TRBJ2-7; perhaps TRBD1 as D (6 bases). This CDR3 is 16 amino acids long. Trimming shortened V by 0 bases and J by 2 bases, and 15 bases separated the two germline ends. The germline gives CDR1 SGHRS, CDR2 YFSETQ. CDR3 nucleotides: TGCGCCAGCAGCTTGGCAAGTATCGGGACACCCTACGAGCAGTACTTC. Protein product: CASSLASIGTPYEQYF. Together with reference TRBV5-1 and TRBJ2-7, the CDR3 gives the full variable domain: KAGVTQTPRYLIKTRGQQVTLSCSPISGHRSVSWYQQTPGQGLQFLFEYFSETQRNKGNFPGRFSGRQFSNSRSEMNVSTLELGDSALYLCASSLASIGTPYEQYFGPGTRLTVT.

J is TRBJ2-1 and V is TRBV14; D gene uncertain. Germline V gene data show CDR1 as SGHDN and CDR2 as FVKESK. The V end was cut by 4 bases, the J end by 7 bases, with 17 bases between. The CDR3 sequence is 15 residues long. CDR3 in amino acids: CASSPPGWVLNEQFF. CDR3 nucleotides: TGTGCCAGCAGCCCCCCCGGCTGGGTGCTGAATGAGCAGTTCTTC.

The rearrangement joins TRBV19 to TRBJ1-2; maybe TRBD1 (5 bases). In germline, CDR1 is LNHDA, CDR2 SQIVND (reference sequence). V lost 5 bases and J 4 bases, leaving 8 bases between the germline ends. CDR3 length: 12 residues. DNA of the CDR3: TGTGCCAGTAGTGGACAAGGCTATGGCTACACCTTC. Translated: CASSGQGYGYTF.